This T cell receptor beta chain was documented in a study of blood T cell repertoires in COVID-19. Sequencing used immunoSEQ multiplex PCR; TCRdb keeps in-frame clones, though not all of them. The table lists about 410,000 clones, approximately 90% of them singletons, with almost 1.5% in the top ten. The specimen sequenced was peripheral blood. The source of this sequence is a woman aged 25 to 45 with active or convalescent COVID-19.

The CDR3 coding sequence is TGTGCCAGTAGTATCGGACTAGTAGGGGCGCAGTACTTC. This translates into CASSIGLVGAQYF. The rearrangement uses TRBV19 and TRBJ2-7, with 7 bases identical to TRBD2. Germline trimming cut 3 bases from V and 9 bases from J; bases unmatched to any gene: 8. This CDR3 is 13 amino acids long. The germline CDR1 and CDR2 sequences are LNHDA and SQIVND (reference sequence).